The T cell receptor (beta chain) described here comes from a study of beta chain features in type 1 diabetes. Study results and caveats: The study left unresolved whether HLA type influences TCRB rearrangement.

Details on this clone: The target antigen is unknown.

Reverse transcription of all isolated RNA meant that expressed TCRB transcripts were sequenced. Read counts averaged around 3.6 million for samples of naive, central memory and regulatory T cells. The method was immunoSEQ multiplex PCR; TCRdb's version includes in-frame clones alone and lacks a portion of them. The top ten clones hold approximately 0.046% of a sample with under 400,000 clones, around 20% of them seen once. On average, the one heparinised blood draw given by each donor was around 120 mL. The authors sorted CD4+ naive, central memory, regulatory and stem cell-like memory cells via CD45RO/CCR7/CD25/CD127/CD95/CD27. The V end lost 4 bases, the J end lost 1 base, and 6 bases lay between the germline ends. Germline CDR1 MDHEN, CDR2 SYDVKM. The CDR3 runs to 13 residues.

Sequenced material: naive CD4+ T cells from blood. This clonotype originated in a woman aged 18-29 years in good health. This chain links TRBV28 with TRBJ2-3, with D perhaps TRBD2 (6 bases). The CDR3 spells CASSWGGTDTQYF. CDR3 nucleotide sequence: TGTGCCAGCAGTTGGGGGGGCACAGATACGCAGTATTTT.